This T cell receptor (beta chain) was identified during a study of T cell repertoires in cytomegalovirus infection. Study-level findings and limits: The study identified carriers of CMV plus the relevant HLA from cumulative public TCR beta family frequency. It was HLA-C-restricted CMV-specific TCR beta clonotypes that dominated the response ex vivo.

This clonotype came up many times. Its antigen remains unknown. From the reads, TCRdb called clonotypes with MiXCR, one entry per CDR3 protein. The repertoire holds roughly 310,000 distinct CDR3 sequences, roughly 17% seen once, with around 13% in the top ten. The material sequenced was PBMCs. The receptor comes from a human donor in good health (CMV status not recorded). Some clones in this sample may be carry-over from other donors' samples.

CDR3 bases: TGTGCCAGCGGCCCCCCCGGTCAGCCCCAGCATTTT. This encodes CASGPPGQPQHF. This sequence joins TRBV12-3 or TRBV12-4 and TRBJ1-5; D gene ambiguous. The CDR3 is 12 residues long. V lost 8 bases to trimming and J lost 6 bases, with 11 bases between them.